These 20 T cell receptor beta chains were all obtained from the same sample, sequenced in a study of T-cell reconstitution after alpha-beta-depleted transplantation in children. Unique molecular identifiers tagged the TCRbeta library. Via MiXCR, TCRdb re-called the PCR reads, giving one row per CDR3 protein. The table has fewer than 1 million distinct CDR3 sequences, under 20% seen once; the top ten hold roughly 5%. Sequencing was performed on PBMCs, mostly from graft donor cells, taken 360 days after TCRalphabeta/CD19-depleted stem cell transplant. The receptors stem from a male patient between 5 and 17 years old who had a stem cell transplant for acute lymphoblastic leukemia, so the T cells may come from the graft donor.

This clonotype was picked up many times. At one end the junction does not follow the germline gene, possibly because of a read error. This sequence joins TRBV18 and TRBJ1-1; possibly TRBD1 for D (6 bases). The V gene's germline CDR1 is KGHSH and CDR2 LQKENI. This CDR3 is 14 amino acids long. The CDR3 coding sequence is TGCGCCAGCAGCCCCCCGGGAGGGGGCACTGAAGCTTTCTTT. It yields the protein CASSPPGGGTEAFF.

DNA for the CDR3: TGTGCCAGCGCCCGACAGGGGGCGCGGGGAGAGACCCAGTACTTC. Translating it yields CASARQGARGETQYF. The chain combines TRBV27 with TRBJ2-5; 10 bases are a match to TRBD1. The CDR3 loop spans 15 amino acids. After removal of 8 bases from V and 4 bases from J, the junction contained 10 bases not matched to a gene. Germline CDR1 MNHEY, CDR2 SMNVEV (reference sequence).

The chain has TRBV30 and TRBJ2-7; 9 bases fit TRBD2. Germline CDR1 GTSNPN, CDR2 SVGIG (reference sequence). The CDR3 runs to 15 residues. Losses at the gene ends were 2 bases for V and 5 bases for J; bases not matched to a gene: 10. The CDR3 loop reads CAWSSAGLAGHEQYF. CDR3 sequence (DNA): TGTGCCTGGAGTTCAGCGGGACTAGCTGGCCACGAGCAGTACTTC.

The rearrangement links TRBV20-1 to TRBJ2-1; TRBD2 aligns across 7 bases. V lost 2 bases and J lost 7; bases outside the gene matches: 14. Germline CDR1 and CDR2: DFQATT and SNEGSKA (reference sequence). The CDR3 covers 16 residues. CDR3 in DNA: TGCAGTGCTAGACCCCTTCGAGCTAGCGGATTGAATGAGCAGTTCTTC. Its translation: CSARPLRASGLNEQFF.

The V call is TRBV5-5, the J call TRBJ1-2; D is perhaps TRBD1 (6 bases). The CDR3 has 14 residues. Trimming cost V 3 bases and J 8 bases, with 17 bases left between them. Germline CDR1 is SGHKS and CDR2 is YYEKEE (reference sequence). The CDR3 loop is CASSWDQGIRGYTF. Written as DNA, the CDR3 is TGTGCCAGCAGCTGGGACCAGGGGATTCGGGGCTACACCTTC. The whole variable domain, remainder taken from reference TRBV5-5 and TRBJ1-2, is DAGVTQSPTHLIKTRGQQVTLRCSPISGHKSVSWYQQVLGQGPQFIFQYYEKEERGRGNFPDRFSARQFPNYSSELNVNALLLGDSALYLCASSWDQGIRGYTFGSGTRLTVV.

In this sample, this clonotype turned up a few times. The chain recombines TRBV27 with TRBJ2-7; D call uncertain. Germline V gene sequence: CDR1 MNHEY, CDR2 SMNVEV (reference sequence). Trimming pared 2 bases from V and 3 bases from J, leaving 14 bases between. This CDR3 has 15 residues. The DNA of the CDR3 is TGTGCCAGCAGTTTAATCCCCGAACGAATCTACGAGCAGTACTTC. Translated, it gives CASSLIPERIYEQYF.

The chain carries TRBV25-1 and TRBJ2-1, with D hard to call. CDR1 and CDR2 from the germline V gene are MGHDK and SYGVNS. With 3 bases removed from V and 1 base from J, the gap between germline ends came to 7 bases. CDR3 length equals 14 residues. The CDR3 DNA follows: TGTGCCAGCAGTGAGCACGGGTCCTACAATGAGCAGTTCTTC. Amino acid sequence: CASSEHGSYNEQFF.

The chain recombines TRBV11-2 with TRBJ2-2; D is unresolved. Germline CDR1 and CDR2: SGHAT and FQNNGV. The CDR3 runs 14 residues. The germline V and J ends were trimmed by 1 base and 6 bases, with 9 bases remaining between them. The CDR3 here is CASSLVSRAGELFF. The CDR3, as DNA: TGTGCCAGCAGCTTAGTCTCTAGGGCCGGGGAGCTGTTTTTT.

This chain connects TRBV29-1 to TRBJ1-1; tentative D call: TRBD1 (5 bases). CDR3 length equals 11 residues. Germline CDR1 is SQVTM and CDR2 is ANQGSEA. V was pared by 1 base and J by 7 bases, with 7 bases between. The CDR3 region is CSVEGQGEAFF. Here the CDR3 DNA reads TGCAGCGTTGAAGGTCAGGGTGAAGCTTTCTTT.

The rearrangement links TRBV11-2 to TRBJ2-5, with TRBD2 identical over 10 bases. The length of the CDR3 is 14 residues. V dropped 5 bases and J dropped 4; count of bases not matched to a gene: 4. The germline V gene has CDR1 SGHAT and CDR2 FQNNGV. CDR3 nucleotide sequence: TGTGCCAGCAGCGAACTAGCGGGACGAGAGACCCAGTACTTC. It is translated as CASSELAGRETQYF.

The chain employs TRBV14 and TRBJ2-1, with TRBD2 matching 12 bases. Per the germline V gene, CDR1 is SGHDN and CDR2 is FVKESK. Trimming removed 2 bases from V and 8 bases from J; junction bases left unmatched: 7. The CDR3 length is 16 residues. The CDR3 protein is CASSQLAGGYIYEQFF. The CDR3, as DNA: TGTGCCAGCAGCCAACTAGCGGGAGGGTATATATATGAGCAGTTCTTC.

The rearrangement uses TRBV2 and TRBJ2-3, with TRBD2 matching over 8 bases. The CDR3 sequence is 15 residues long. V lost 6 bases to trimming and J lost 4 bases; unmatched junction nucleotides: 9. Per germline, CDR1 SNHLY and CDR2 FYNNEI. Here the CDR3 reads CASSPRGSGADTQYF. DNA for the CDR3: TGTGCCAGCAGCCCACGGGGTAGCGGGGCAGATACGCAGTATTTT.

Only a few counts were recorded for this clonotype. The CDR3 coding sequence is TGTGCCTGGAGTGTGACTAGCGGGATCTACAATGAGCAGTTCTTC. It encodes CAWSVTSGIYNEQFF. V usage is TRBV30 and J usage is TRBJ2-1; TRBD2 aligns across 11 bases. The CDR3 has 15 residues. V lost 0 bases to trimming and J lost 3 bases; unmatched junction nucleotides: 1. Per the germline V gene, CDR1 is GTSNPN and CDR2 is SVGIG (reference sequence).

V is TRBV7-8 and J is TRBJ2-2; D is unclear. Germline assignment: CDR1 SGHVS and CDR2 FQNEAQ. V lost 1 base and J lost 3, with 9 bases in between. CDR3 size: 15 residues. The CDR3: CASSLGLGYTGELFF. DNA of the CDR3: TGTGCCAGCAGCTTAGGTCTGGGCTACACCGGGGAGCTGTTTTTT.

This clonotype turned up a few times. This chain connects TRBV4-1 to TRBJ2-2; no clear D. Per germline, CDR1 MGHRA and CDR2 YSYEKL. V was cut by 2 bases and J by 5 bases, with 9 bases left in between. This CDR3 is built from 14 residues. The DNA for the CDR3 is TGCGCCAGCAGCCAAATTGGAAGAACCGGGGAGCTGTTTTTT. This translates into CASSQIGRTGELFF.

This clonotype was seen ten or more times. The chain combines TRBV5-1 with TRBJ1-4; 7 nucleotides agree with TRBD1. The CDR3 sequence is 15 residues long. Losses at the gene ends were 2 bases for V and 7 bases for J; bases not matched to a gene: 8. Germline V CDR1 and CDR2: SGHRS, YFSETQ. The CDR3 is CASSLAGTVAEKLFF. The CDR3 DNA reads as TGCGCCAGCAGCTTAGCCGGGACAGTAGCTGAAAAACTGTTTTTT.

The chain employs TRBV5-1 and TRBJ1-2, with D possibly matching TRBD1 (6 bases). The V gene's germline CDR1 is SGHRS and CDR2 YFSETQ. V lost 0 bases to trimming and J lost 6 bases, with 12 bases between them. The length of the CDR3 is 14 residues. This chain's CDR3 is CASSLVWGPDGYTF. CDR3 DNA: TGCGCCAGCAGCTTGGTTTGGGGGCCGGATGGCTACACCTTC.

This clonotype was picked up a small number of times. CDR3 residues: CASSLVLAGPYEQYF. The CDR3, as DNA: TGTGCCAGCAGCTTAGTCCTAGCGGGACCCTACGAGCAGTACTTC. The rearrangement links TRBV7-2 to TRBJ2-7; 9 nucleotides line up with TRBD2. In germline, CDR1 is SGHTA, CDR2 FQGNSA. This CDR3 is built from 15 residues. The V segment lost 1 base and the J segment 2 bases; nucleotides outside the gene matches: 3.

The sample holds many counts of this clonotype. V is TRBV25-1 and J is TRBJ1-1, with D hard to call. The CDR3 is made up of 13 amino acids. CDR1 MGHDK and CDR2 SYGVNS come from the germline V gene. The V and J ends lost 2 bases and 0 bases respectively, with 4 bases between them. The CDR3 sequence is CASSERVNTEAFF. DNA for the CDR3: TGTGCCAGCAGTGAAAGGGTGAACACTGAAGCTTTCTTT.

This clonotype was seen many times. The gene calls are TRBV16 and TRBJ2-7, with 13 bases aligning to TRBD2. The CDR3 length is 17 residues. After removal of 1 base from V and 7 bases from J, the junction contained 10 bases not matched to a gene. CDR1 is KGHSY, CDR2 FQNENV, per germline. The CDR3 nucleotides read TGTGCCAGCAGCCAATGGAGGACTAGCGGGAGATCGGGTGAGCAGTACTTC. Translated: CASSQWRTSGRSGEQYF.